The clone carrying this T cell receptor beta chain was detected only a few times. The data belong to a study of T-cell reconstitution after alpha-beta-depleted transplantation in children. Preparing the TCRbeta library involved the use of unique molecular identifiers. TCRdb re-called the PCR reads through MiXCR, storing one row per CDR3 protein. The table includes about 480,000 distinct CDR3 sequences, approximately 13% detected once. Germline assignment: CDR1 MDHEN and CDR2 SYDVKM. Deletions cut 7 bases from V and 1 base from J, with 15 bases between. The CDR3 has 15 residues. This TCR was sampled from a human donor who donated a stem cell graft to a child with combined immunodeficiency. This material consisted of PBMCs from the stem cell graft donor, taken from the stem cell graft. The rearrangement joins TRBV28 to TRBJ2-3; the D gene is possibly TRBD2 (5 bases). CDR3 sequence (DNA): TGTGCCAGCACCCCGGCCGGGCGGGGCACAGATACGCAGTATTTT. Protein sequence: CASTPAGRGTDTQYF.